This TCR beta chain comes out of a study of T cells in Graves' hyperthyroidism and ophthalmopathy. This clonotype was counted many times. From RNA transcripts, TCR beta CDR3 regions were amplified. During a first-round RT-PCR of the TCR CDR3, the HTBI primer set was used. Using its own MiXCR run on the multiplex PCR reads, TCRdb lists one record per CDR3 protein. The sample has 400,000 to 600,000 distinct CDR3 sequences, roughly a sixth seen once. V dropped 4 bases and J dropped 3; count of bases not matched to a gene: 5. This CDR3 is built from 14 residues. CDR1 and CDR2 from the germline V gene are SGHRS and YFSETQ.

This sequence was found in a woman aged 25-40 years with Graves' ophthalmopathy. The sample comprised blood. The chain recombines TRBV5-1 with TRBJ2-7; 9 bases line up with TRBD1. CDR3 sequence: CASSIQDRGYEQYF. CDR3 DNA sequence: TGCGCCAGCAGCATCCAGGACAGGGGCTACGAGCAGTACTTC.